Each of the 14 T cell receptor beta chains below was sequenced from the same sample in a study of regulatory T cells in long-lasting Graves disease. Through Arm-PCR of CDR3 regions and iRepertoire HTBI primers, TCR beta libraries were built. TCRdb re-analysed the multiplex PCR reads in MiXCR, keeping a single row per CDR3 protein. The data show a few hundred thousand distinct CDR3 sequences, 12% seen once. Documented time point: newly diagnosed GD, antithyroid drugs for less than 3 months. Following extraction of RNA from PBMCs, that RNA was used to make the TCR library. These same data were also listed under a study on T cells in Graves' hyperthyroidism and ophthalmopathy.

The sample was peripheral blood mononuclear cells (PBMCs), taken at new diagnosis, from a patient treated with antithyroid drugs. All receptors come from a young woman with Graves disease.

The genes are TRBV29-1 and TRBJ2-2, with D perhaps matching TRBD1 (6 bases). Trimming took 7 bases from V and 6 from J, leaving 21 bases between them. This CDR3 is built from 15 residues. Germline V gene lookup returns CDR1 SQVTM and CDR2 ANQGSEA. The CDR3 DNA sequence: TGCAGCGCCAGAAGGTCCCAGGGGATTTCCGGGGAGCTGTTTTTT. The encoded protein is CSARRSQGISGELFF.

The V and J genes are TRBV6-1 and TRBJ1-1, with D perhaps matching TRBD1 (5 bases). Germline-derived CDR1 and CDR2 are MNHNS and SASEGT. This CDR3 region has 14 residues. The V end was cut by 5 bases, the J end by 6 bases, with 16 bases between. The CDR3: CASSTKGSGPEAFF. In DNA, the CDR3 is TGTGCCAGCAGTACGAAAGGCTCAGGGCCTGAAGCTTTCTTT.

This clonotype appeared many times. The chain couples TRBV15 to TRBJ1-4; D is ambiguous. V lost 6 bases and J lost 3, with 14 bases in between. Germline V gene sequence: CDR1 LNHNV, CDR2 YYDKDF (reference sequence). The CDR3 covers 15 residues. The CDR3 DNA follows: TGTGCCACCAGTCCAATTGCCAGGTCTAATGAAAAACTGTTTTTT. It is translated as CATSPIARSNEKLFF.

Remarks on this clonotype: This likely reflects a read error, since a far larger clone is one base away. The rearrangement links TRBV7-3 to TRBJ2-7, with 7 bases aligning to TRBD1. V gave up 2 bases and J gave up 7 bases; unmatched junction bases: 8. Germline-derived CDR1 and CDR2 are SGHTA and FQGTGA. The CDR3 totals 14 residues. CDR3 in amino acids: CASSLGGQSREQYF. CDR3 coding DNA: TGTGCCAGCAGCTTAGGGGGACAGTCACGGGAGCAGTACTTC.

This clonotype was seen ten or more times. The chain is built from TRBV27 and TRBJ1-1, with 8 bases that match TRBD1. The CDR3 sequence is 14 residues long. Per germline, CDR1 MNHEY and CDR2 SMNVEV (reference sequence). V shed 5 bases, J shed 3 bases, and the junction held 5 bases outside the gene matches. The CDR3 bases are TGTGCCAGCAGTCCCTGGACAGGGTACACTGAAGCTTTCTTT. It translates to CASSPWTGYTEAFF.

This clonotype was observed a handful of times. The chain is built from TRBV7-9 and TRBJ1-5; maybe TRBD1 (6 bases). V shed 2 bases and J shed 8 bases, with 10 bases lying between them. Per the germline V gene, CDR1 is SEHNR and CDR2 is FQNEAQ (reference sequence). This CDR3 comprises 13 residues. Written as DNA, the CDR3 is TGTGCCAGCAGCTTAAGTGCAGGGGAGCCCCAGCATTTT. It specifies CASSLSAGEPQHF.

Only a few counts were recorded for this clonotype. The CDR3 is CSARVGGPSNQPQHF. Here the CDR3 DNA reads TGCAGTGCTAGAGTCGGGGGTCCCAGCAATCAGCCCCAGCATTTT. The rearrangement joins TRBV20-1 to TRBJ1-5, with a weak D call TRBD1 (5 bases). Germline-derived CDR1 and CDR2 are DFQATT and SNEGSKA (reference sequence). Trimming stripped 1 base from V and 1 base from J, with 11 bases between. This CDR3 is built from 15 residues.

Ten or more counts support this clonotype. The genes are TRBV28 and TRBJ2-7; 9 bases map to TRBD2. The V gene's germline CDR1 is MDHEN and CDR2 SYDVKM. CDR3 length equals 14 residues. The junction had 6 bases not matched to a gene; V was cut back by 3 bases and J by 6 bases. DNA of the CDR3: TGTGCCAGCAGTTTTGGCGGGAGGGGTCGCGAGCAGTACTTC. Amino acid sequence: CASSFGGRGREQYF.

This clonotype was detected many times. The chain links TRBV7-2 to TRBJ2-2, with a weak D call TRBD2 (5 bases). CDR1 is SGHTA, CDR2 FQGNSA, per germline. The CDR3 length is 17 residues. The V and J ends lost 0 bases and 6 bases respectively, with 17 bases between them. CDR3 sequence reads: CASSLAPTRGSAGELFF. The DNA of the CDR3 is TGTGCCAGCAGCTTAGCGCCAACGCGAGGGAGTGCCGGGGAGCTGTTTTTT.

This clonotype has ten or more counts. The J gene is TRBJ2-7, the V gene TRBV28, with 12 bases matching TRBD1. CDR1 and CDR2 (germline): MDHEN, SYDVKM. V trimming: 3 bases; J trimming: 6 bases; junction bases outside the gene matches: 6. The CDR3 covers 15 residues. The CDR3 DNA reads as TGTGCCAGCAGTTTCACCCGGGACAGGGGGCGCGAGCAGTACTTC. It codes for CASSFTRDRGREQYF. Supplemented by reference TRBV28 and TRBJ2-7, the full variable domain reads DVKVTQSSRYLVKRTGEKVFLECVQDMDHENMFWYRQDPGLGLRLIYFSYDVKMKEKGDIPEGYSVSREKKERFSLILESASTNQTSMYLCASSFTRDRGREQYFGPGTRLTVT.

This clonotype was seen at least ten times. This chain links TRBV7-6 with TRBJ2-1; TRBD2 aligns across 14 bases. Trimming at V came to 2 bases and at J to 5 bases, leaving 23 bases not matched to a gene. The length of the CDR3 is 23 residues. The V gene's germline CDR1 is SGHVS and CDR2 FNYEAQ. Here the CDR3 DNA reads TGTGCCAGCAGCTTAAAAAAGGGGGCGCGAGGGACTAGCGGGAGTAGTGCCCACAATGAGCAGTTCTTC. It is translated as CASSLKKGARGTSGSSAHNEQFF.

The chain recombines TRBV9 with TRBJ1-3; D gene uncertain. The CDR3 consists of 17 residues. V lost 4 bases and J 4 bases, leaving 21 bases between the germline ends. Germline CDR1 SGDLS, CDR2 YYNGEE. CDR3 in DNA: TGTGCCAGCAGCCCCCGCCGTGTTGGGCTAGCCGGAAACACCATATATTTT. Protein sequence: CASSPRRVGLAGNTIYF.

This clonotype was found many times. The chain joins TRBV28 to TRBJ2-5, with a tentative D call TRBD1 (5 bases). Trimming stripped 5 bases from V and 1 base from J, with 14 bases between. The V gene's germline CDR1 is MDHEN and CDR2 SYDVKM. The CDR3 loop spans 15 amino acids. In DNA, the CDR3 is TGTGCCAGCAGTCAAGACAGAAAGTTCCAAGAGACCCAGTACTTC. Protein: CASSQDRKFQETQYF.

This clonotype has just a few counts. The genes are TRBV29-1 and TRBJ2-1; TRBD1 matches at 9 bases. The CDR3 has 14 residues. After removal of 3 bases from V and 7 bases from J, the junction contained 7 bases not matched to a gene. CDR1 and CDR2 (germline): SQVTM, ANQGSEA. The CDR3 here is CSVDDRGSVNEQFF. The CDR3 region has the DNA TGCAGCGTTGATGACAGGGGGTCCGTGAATGAGCAGTTCTTC.